In this sample, the clone carrying this TCR beta chain turned up once. No antigen is known for it. Trimming took 0 bases from V and 5 from J; bases not matched to a gene: 11. This CDR3 has 18 residues. The germline V gene has CDR1 SGHRS and CDR2 YFSETQ. This specimen comes from a study of cytomegalovirus exposure and HLA in healthy donors. The study's findings and limits: Some TCR beta chains (164 of them) were listed as cytomegalovirus-associated.

The PCR made use of 60 Vbeta and 13 Jbeta primers. Clones were sequenced by immunoSEQ multiplex PCR, and TCRdb holds only the in-frame ones, with some missing. The sample shows about 160,000 clones, approximately 80% of them seen only once. This sequence joins TRBV5-1 and TRBJ2-5, with 12 bases identical to TRBD2. The sequencing input was PBMCs. This TCR was recovered from a man aged 35 to 55 in good health and CMV-seronegative. This CDR3 is CASSLVQTSGGPRETQYF. The CDR3 DNA is TGCGCCAGCAGCTTGGTCCAGACTAGCGGGGGCCCTCGGGAGACCCAGTACTTC.